This T cell receptor beta chain was profiled in a study of cytomegalovirus exposure and HLA in healthy donors. The CDR3 totals 15 residues. V lost 5 bases, J lost 6 bases, and 10 bases stayed unmatched. In germline, CDR1 is SGHTA, CDR2 FQGNSA. Both 60 Vbeta primers and 13 Jbeta primers went into the PCR. TCRdb's table, derived via immunoSEQ multiplex PCR, lists solely in-frame clones and lacks some. The specimen's table records 150,000 to 200,000 clones. The chain uses TRBV7-2 and TRBJ2-3; 8 bases map to TRBD2. Sequenced sample: PBMCs. The receptor's source is a man aged 25 to 40 in good health and CMV-seronegative. CDR3 bases: TGTGCCAGCAGCGGTCTGCGCGGGAGGCAGGATACGCAGTATTTT. Its protein is CASSGLRGRQDTQYF.